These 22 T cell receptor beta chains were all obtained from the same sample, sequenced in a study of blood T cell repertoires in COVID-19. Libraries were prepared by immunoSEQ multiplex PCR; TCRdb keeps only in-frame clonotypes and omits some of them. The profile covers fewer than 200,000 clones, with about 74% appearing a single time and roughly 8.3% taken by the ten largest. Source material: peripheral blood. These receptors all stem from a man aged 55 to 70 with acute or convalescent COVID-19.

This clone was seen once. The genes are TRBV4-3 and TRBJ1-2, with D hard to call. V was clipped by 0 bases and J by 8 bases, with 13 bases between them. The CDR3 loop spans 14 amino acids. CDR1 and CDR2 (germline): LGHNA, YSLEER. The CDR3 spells CASSQESDYSGYTF. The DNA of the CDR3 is TGCGCCAGCAGCCAAGAAAGCGACTATTCGGGCTACACCTTC.

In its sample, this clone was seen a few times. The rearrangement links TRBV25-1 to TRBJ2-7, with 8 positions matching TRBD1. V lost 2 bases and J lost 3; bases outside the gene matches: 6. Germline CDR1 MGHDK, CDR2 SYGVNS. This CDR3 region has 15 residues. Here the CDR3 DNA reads TGTGCCAGCAGTGAAGGGAACAGGGGGAGCTACGAGCAGTACTTC. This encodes CASSEGNRGSYEQYF.

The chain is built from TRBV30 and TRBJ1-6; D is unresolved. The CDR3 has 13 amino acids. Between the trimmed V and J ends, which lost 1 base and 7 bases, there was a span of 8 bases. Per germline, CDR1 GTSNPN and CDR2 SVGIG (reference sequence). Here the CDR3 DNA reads TGTGCCTGGAGTGGGCAGAAGAATTCACCCCTCCACTTT. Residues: CAWSGQKNSPLHF.

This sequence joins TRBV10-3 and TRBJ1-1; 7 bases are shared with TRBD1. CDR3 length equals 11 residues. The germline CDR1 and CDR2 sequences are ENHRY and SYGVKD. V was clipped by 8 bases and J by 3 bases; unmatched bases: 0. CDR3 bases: TGTGCCATCGGACAGGACACTGAAGCTTTCTTT. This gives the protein CAIGQDTEAFF.

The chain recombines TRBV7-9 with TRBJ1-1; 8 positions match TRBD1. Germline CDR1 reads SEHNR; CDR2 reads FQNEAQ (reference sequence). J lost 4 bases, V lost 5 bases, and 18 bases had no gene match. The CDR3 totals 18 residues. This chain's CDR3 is CASSPRMDRAALGTEAFF. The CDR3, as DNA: TGTGCCAGCAGCCCGCGAATGGACAGGGCAGCACTGGGCACTGAAGCTTTCTTT.

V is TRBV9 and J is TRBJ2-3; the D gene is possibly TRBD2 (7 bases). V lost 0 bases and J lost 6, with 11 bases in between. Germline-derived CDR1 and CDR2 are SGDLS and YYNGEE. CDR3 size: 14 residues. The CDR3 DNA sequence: TGTGCCAGCAGCGTAGCGGGGGGCCCTGATACGCAGTATTTT. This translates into CASSVAGGPDTQYF.

The CDR3 is CASSLRENTEAFF. The DNA of the CDR3 is TGTGCCAGCAGCTTGAGGGAGAACACTGAAGCTTTCTTT. The chain uses TRBV7-2 and TRBJ1-1; no clear D. Trimming took 3 bases from V and 1 from J, leaving 6 bases between them. The V gene's germline CDR1 is SGHTA and CDR2 FQGNSA. The CDR3 has 13 residues.

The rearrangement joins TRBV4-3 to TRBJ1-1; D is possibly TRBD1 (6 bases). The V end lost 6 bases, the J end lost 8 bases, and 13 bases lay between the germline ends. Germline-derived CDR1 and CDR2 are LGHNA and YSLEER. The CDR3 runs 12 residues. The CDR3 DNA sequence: TGCGCCAGCAGGGCCGCGAGGGGGGAAGCTTTCTTT. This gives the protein CASRAARGEAFF.

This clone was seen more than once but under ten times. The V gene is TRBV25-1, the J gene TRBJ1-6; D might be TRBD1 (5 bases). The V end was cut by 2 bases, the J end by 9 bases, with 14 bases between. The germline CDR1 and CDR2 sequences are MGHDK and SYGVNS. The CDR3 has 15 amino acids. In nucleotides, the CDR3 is TGTGCCAGCAGTGAAAGGAGCGGGAGGGGTTCACCCCTCCACTTT. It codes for CASSERSGRGSPLHF. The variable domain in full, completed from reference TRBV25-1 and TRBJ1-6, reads EADIYQTPRYLVIGTGKKITLECSQTMGHDKMYWYQQDPGMELHLIHYSYGVNSTEKGDLSSESTVSRIRTEHFPLTLESARPSHTSQYLCASSERSGRGSPLHFGNGTRLTVT.

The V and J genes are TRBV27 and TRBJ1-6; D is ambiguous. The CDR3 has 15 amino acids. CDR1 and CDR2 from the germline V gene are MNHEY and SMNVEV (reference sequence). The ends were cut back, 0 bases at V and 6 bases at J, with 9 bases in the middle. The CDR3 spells CASSLSAGSNSPLHF. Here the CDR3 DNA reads TGTGCCAGCAGTTTATCGGCGGGATCTAATTCACCCCTCCACTTT.

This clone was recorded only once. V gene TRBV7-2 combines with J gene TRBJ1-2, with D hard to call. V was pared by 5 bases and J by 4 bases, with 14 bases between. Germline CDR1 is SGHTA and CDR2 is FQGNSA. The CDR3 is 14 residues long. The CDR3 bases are TGTGCCAGCAGCCTTCGGCGGGCAATCTATGGCTACACCTTC. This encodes CASSLRRAIYGYTF.

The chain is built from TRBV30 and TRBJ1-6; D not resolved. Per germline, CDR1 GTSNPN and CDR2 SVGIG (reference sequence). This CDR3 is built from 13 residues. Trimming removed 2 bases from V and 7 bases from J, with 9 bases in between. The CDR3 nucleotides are TGTGCCTGGAGTTCCGGACTAAATTCACCCCTCCACTTT. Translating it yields CAWSSGLNSPLHF.

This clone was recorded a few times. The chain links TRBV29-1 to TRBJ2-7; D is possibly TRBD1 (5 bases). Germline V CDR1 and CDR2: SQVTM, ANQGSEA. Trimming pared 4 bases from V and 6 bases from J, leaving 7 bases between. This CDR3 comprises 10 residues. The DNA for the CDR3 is TGCAGCGTTGTAGGGGTCGAGCAGTACTTC. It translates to CSVVGVEQYF.

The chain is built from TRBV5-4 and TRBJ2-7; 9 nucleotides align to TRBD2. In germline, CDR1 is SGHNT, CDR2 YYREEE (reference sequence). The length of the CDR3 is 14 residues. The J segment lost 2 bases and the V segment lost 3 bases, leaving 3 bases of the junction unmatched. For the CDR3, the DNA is TGTGCCAGCAGCTCCGGGACTAGCCCCTACGAGCAGTACTTC. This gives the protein CASSSGTSPYEQYF.

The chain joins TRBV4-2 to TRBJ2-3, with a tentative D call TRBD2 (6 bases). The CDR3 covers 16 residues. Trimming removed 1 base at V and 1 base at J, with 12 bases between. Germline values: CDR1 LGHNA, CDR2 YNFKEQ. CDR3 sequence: CASSQVASVGTDTQYF. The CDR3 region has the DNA TGTGCCAGCAGCCAAGTGGCTAGCGTTGGCACAGATACGCAGTATTTT.

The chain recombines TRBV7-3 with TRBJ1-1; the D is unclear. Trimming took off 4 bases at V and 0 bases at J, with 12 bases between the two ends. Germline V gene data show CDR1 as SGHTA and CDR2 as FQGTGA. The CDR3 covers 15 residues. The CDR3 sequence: CASSSGVGLNTEAFF. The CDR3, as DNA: TGTGCCAGCAGCTCCGGGGTGGGCCTGAACACTGAAGCTTTCTTT.

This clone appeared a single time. CDR3 region: CASSSLTTEAFF. The CDR3 bases are TGCGCCAGCAGCTCCCTAACCACTGAAGCTTTCTTT. V and J are TRBV5-1 and TRBJ1-1; D is unclear. The germline V and J ends were trimmed by 3 bases and 4 bases, with 7 bases remaining between them. CDR1 and CDR2 from the germline V gene are SGHRS and YFSETQ. This CDR3 region has 12 residues.

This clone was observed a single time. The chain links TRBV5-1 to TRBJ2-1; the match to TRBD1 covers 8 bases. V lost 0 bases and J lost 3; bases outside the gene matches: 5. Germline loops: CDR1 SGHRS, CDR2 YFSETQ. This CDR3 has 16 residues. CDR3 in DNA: TGCGCCAGCAGCTTGGAACAGGGGGGAGGCTACAATGAGCAGTTCTTC. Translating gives CASSLEQGGGYNEQFF.

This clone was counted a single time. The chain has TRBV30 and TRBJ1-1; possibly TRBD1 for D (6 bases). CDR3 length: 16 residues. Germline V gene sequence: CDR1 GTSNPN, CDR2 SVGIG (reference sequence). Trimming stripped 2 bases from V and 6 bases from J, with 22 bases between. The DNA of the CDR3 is TGTGCCTGGAGTAGGAAGGGTAGCAGGGGTTTTTCTGAAGCTTTCTTT. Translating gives CAWSRKGSRGFSEAFF.

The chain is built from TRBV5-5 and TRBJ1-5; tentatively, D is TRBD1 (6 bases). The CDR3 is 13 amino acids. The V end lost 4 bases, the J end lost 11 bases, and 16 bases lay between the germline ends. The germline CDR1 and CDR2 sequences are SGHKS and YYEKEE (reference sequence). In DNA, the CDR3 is TGTGCCAGCAGCACGAATCAGGGGACGACCCAGCATTTT. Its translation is CASSTNQGTTQHF. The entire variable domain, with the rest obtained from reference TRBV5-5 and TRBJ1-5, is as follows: DAGVTQSPTHLIKTRGQQVTLRCSPISGHKSVSWYQQVLGQGPQFIFQYYEKEERGRGNFPDRFSARQFPNYSSELNVNALLLGDSALYLCASSTNQGTTQHFGDGTRLSIL.

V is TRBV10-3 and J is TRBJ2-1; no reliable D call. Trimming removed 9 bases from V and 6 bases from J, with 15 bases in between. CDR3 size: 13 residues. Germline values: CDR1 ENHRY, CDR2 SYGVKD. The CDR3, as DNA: TGTGCCATTGGAGATATTGTTGTCAATGAGCAGTTCTTC. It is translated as CAIGDIVVNEQFF.

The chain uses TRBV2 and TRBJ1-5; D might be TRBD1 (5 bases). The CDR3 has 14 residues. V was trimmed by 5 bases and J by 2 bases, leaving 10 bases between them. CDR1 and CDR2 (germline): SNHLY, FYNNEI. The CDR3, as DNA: TGTGCCAGCAGTCTTCTACAGGGCAATCAGCCCCAGCATTTT. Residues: CASSLLQGNQPQHF.